This TCR beta chain comes out of a study of blood T cell repertoires in COVID-19. On the study more broadly: The cDNA or gDNA used as material had been derived from T cells, B-cell-depleted T cells, or PBMCs.

TCRdb's copy holds only in-frame clones and misses some; the assay was immunoSEQ multiplex PCR. Here the sample spans approximately 170,000 clones, about 85% being singletons. The CDR3 sequence is 15 residues long. Looked up from germline, CDR1 is SNHLY and CDR2 is FYNNEI. V dropped 1 base and J dropped 7; count of bases not matched to a gene: 6. The chain has TRBV2 and TRBJ1-2, with 10 bases lining up with TRBD1. Material for sequencing was peripheral blood. The clonotype was recovered from an elderly man with COVID-19, enrolled during active disease. The CDR3 coding sequence is TGTGCCAGCAGTGAAGTTGTGGGACAGGGGTTTGGCTACACCTTC. This translates into CASSEVVGQGFGYTF.